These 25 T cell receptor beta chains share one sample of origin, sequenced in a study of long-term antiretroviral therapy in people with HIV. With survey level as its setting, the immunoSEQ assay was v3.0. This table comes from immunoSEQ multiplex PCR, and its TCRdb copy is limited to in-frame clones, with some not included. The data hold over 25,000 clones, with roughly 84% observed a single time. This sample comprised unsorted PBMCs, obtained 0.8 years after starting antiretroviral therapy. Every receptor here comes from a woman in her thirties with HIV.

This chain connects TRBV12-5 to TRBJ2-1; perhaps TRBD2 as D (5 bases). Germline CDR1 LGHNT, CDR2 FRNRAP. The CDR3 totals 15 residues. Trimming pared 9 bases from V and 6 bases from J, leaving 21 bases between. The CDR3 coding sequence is TGTGCTAGCCGGAGGACTCCCGGGCTCGCCAATGAGCAGTTCTTC. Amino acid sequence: CASRRTPGLANEQFF.

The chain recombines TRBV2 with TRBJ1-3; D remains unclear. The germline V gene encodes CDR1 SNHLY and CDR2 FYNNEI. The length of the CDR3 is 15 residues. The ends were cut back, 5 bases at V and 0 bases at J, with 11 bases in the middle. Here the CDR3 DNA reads TGTGCCAGCAGTAGAGGGCAGAACTCTGGAAACACCATATATTTT. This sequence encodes CASSRGQNSGNTIYF. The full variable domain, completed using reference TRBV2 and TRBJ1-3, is EPEVTQTPSHQVTQMGQEVILRCVPISNHLYFYWYRQILGQKVEFLVSFYNNEISEKSEIFDDQFSVERPDGSNFTLKIRSTKLEDSAMYFCASSRGQNSGNTIYFGEGSWLTVV.

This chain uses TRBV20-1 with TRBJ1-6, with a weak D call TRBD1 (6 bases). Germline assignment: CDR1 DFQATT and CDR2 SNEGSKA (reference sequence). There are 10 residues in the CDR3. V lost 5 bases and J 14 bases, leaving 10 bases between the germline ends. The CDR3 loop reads CSAVGGSLHF. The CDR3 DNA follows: TGCAGTGCTGTAGGGGGATCCCTCCACTTT.

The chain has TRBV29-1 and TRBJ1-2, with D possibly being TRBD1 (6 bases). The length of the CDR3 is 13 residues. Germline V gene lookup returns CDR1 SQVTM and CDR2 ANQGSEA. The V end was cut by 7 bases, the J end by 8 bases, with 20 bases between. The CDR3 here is CSARHFQGGGYTF. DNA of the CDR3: TGCAGCGCCAGACACTTTCAAGGGGGGGGCTACACCTTC.

CDR3 sequence: CASSGPTSGGREQFF. Written as DNA, the CDR3 is TGTGCCAGCAGCGGCCCGACTAGCGGGGGTCGTGAGCAGTTCTTC. The chain couples TRBV9 to TRBJ2-1; TRBD2 matches at 12 bases. This CDR3 is built from 15 residues. Unmatched junction bases numbered 7, after V lost 3 bases and J lost 9 bases. The V gene's germline CDR1 is SGDLS and CDR2 YYNGEE.

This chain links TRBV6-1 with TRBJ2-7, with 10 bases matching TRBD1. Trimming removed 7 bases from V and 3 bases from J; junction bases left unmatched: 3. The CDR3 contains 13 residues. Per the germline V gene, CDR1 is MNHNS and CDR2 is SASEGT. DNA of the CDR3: TGTGCCAGCATAGGGACAGGGGTCTACGAGCAGTACTTC. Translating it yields CASIGTGVYEQYF.

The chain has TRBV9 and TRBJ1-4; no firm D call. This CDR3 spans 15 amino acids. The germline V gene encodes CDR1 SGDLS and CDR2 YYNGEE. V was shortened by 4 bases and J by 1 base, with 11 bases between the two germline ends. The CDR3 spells CASSTGYITNEKLFF. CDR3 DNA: TGTGCCAGCAGCACTGGATACATAACTAATGAAAAACTGTTTTTT.

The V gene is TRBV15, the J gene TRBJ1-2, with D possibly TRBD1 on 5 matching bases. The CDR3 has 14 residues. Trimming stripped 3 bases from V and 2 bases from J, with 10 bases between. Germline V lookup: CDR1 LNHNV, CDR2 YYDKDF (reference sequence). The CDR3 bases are TGTGCCACCAGCAGGGGGGGGGTAAACTATGGCTACACCTTC. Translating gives CATSRGGVNYGYTF.

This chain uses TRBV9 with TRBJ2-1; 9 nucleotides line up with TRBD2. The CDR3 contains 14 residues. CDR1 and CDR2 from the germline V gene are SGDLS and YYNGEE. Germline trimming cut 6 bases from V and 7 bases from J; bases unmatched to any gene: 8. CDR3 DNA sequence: TGTGCCAGCACAACGCGGGGGGGCCCGAATGAGCAGTTCTTC. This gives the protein CASTTRGGPNEQFF.

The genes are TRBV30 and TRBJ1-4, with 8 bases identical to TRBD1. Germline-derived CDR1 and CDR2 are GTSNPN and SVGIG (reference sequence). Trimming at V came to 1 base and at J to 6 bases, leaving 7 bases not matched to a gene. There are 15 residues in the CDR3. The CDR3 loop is CAWSGTGSFHEKLFF. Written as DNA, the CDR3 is TGTGCCTGGAGTGGGACAGGGTCTTTTCATGAAAAACTGTTTTTT.

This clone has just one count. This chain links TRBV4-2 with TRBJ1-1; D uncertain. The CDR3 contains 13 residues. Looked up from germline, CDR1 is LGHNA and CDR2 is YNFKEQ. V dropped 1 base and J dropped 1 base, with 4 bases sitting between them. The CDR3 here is CASSQGKNTEAFF. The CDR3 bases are TGTGCCAGCAGCCAAGGGAAGAACACTGAAGCTTTCTTT.

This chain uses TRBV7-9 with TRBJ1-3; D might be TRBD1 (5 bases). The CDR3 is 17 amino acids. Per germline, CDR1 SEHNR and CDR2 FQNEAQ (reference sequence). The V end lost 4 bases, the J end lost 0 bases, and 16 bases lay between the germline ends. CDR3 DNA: TGTGCCAGCAGCTCCTACATGGACATCTTCTCTGGAAACACCATATATTTT. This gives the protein CASSSYMDIFSGNTIYF.

The CDR3 coding sequence is TGTGCCAGCAGCGTTGGGACAGATGCTCGTCGCGAGCAGTACTTC. Residues: CASSVGTDARREQYF. The rearrangement links TRBV9 to TRBJ2-7; TRBD1 agrees at 7 bases. There are 15 residues in the CDR3. CDR1 is SGDLS, CDR2 YYNGEE, per germline. J was trimmed by 6 bases and V by 2 bases; bases with no gene match: 11.

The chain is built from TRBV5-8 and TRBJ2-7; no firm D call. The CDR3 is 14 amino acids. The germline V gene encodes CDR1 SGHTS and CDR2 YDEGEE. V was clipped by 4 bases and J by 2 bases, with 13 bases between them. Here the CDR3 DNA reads TGTGCCAGCAGCCGGGCCGGGCCTACCTACGAGCAGTACTTC. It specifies CASSRAGPTYEQYF.

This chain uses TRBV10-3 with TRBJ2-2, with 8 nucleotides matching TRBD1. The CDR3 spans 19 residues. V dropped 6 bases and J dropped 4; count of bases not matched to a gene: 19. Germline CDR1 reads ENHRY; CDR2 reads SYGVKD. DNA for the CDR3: TGTGCCATCAGCCTAACGCCACCGGACAGGGCCCTCCTCACCGGGGAGCTGTTTTTT. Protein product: CAISLTPPDRALLTGELFF.

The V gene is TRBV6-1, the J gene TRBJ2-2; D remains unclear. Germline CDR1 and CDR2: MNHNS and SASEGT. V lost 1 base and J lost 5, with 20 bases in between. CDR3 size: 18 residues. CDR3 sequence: CASSEEGPALVGTGELFF. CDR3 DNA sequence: TGTGCCAGCAGTGAAGAGGGCCCGGCTCTAGTAGGAACCGGGGAGCTGTTTTTT.

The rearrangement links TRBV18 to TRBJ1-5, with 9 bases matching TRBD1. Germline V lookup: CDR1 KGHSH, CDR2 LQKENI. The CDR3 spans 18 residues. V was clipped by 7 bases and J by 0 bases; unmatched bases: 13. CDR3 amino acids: CASYRQGEVGNSNQPQHF. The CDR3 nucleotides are TGTGCCAGCTACCGACAGGGGGAGGTAGGCAATAGCAATCAGCCCCAGCATTTT.

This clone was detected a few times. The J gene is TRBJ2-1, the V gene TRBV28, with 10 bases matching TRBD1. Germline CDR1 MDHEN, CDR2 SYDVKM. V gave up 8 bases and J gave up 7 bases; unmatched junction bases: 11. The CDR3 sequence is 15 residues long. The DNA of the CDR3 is TGTGCCAGCGCCACCGGGACAGGGGAAGGGAATGAGCAGTTCTTC. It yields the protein CASATGTGEGNEQFF.

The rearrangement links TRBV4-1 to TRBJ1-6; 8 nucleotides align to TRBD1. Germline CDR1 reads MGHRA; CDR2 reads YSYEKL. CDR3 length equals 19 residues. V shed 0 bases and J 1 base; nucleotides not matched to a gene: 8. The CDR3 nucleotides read TGCGCCAGCAGCCAAGAAGCAGGGGGCTACGGGTCCTATAATTCACCCCTCCACTTT. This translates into CASSQEAGGYGSYNSPLHF.

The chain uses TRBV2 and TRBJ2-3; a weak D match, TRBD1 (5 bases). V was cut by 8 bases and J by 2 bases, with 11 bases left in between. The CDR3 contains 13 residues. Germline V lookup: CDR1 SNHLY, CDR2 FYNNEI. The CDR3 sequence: CASGQGNTDTQYF. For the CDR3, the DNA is TGTGCCAGCGGGCAGGGAAACACAGATACGCAGTATTTT.

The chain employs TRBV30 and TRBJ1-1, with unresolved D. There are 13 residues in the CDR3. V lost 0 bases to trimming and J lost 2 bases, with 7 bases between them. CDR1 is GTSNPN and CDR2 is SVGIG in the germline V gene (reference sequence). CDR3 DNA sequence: TGTGCCTGGAGTGTACTCGTTAACACTGAAGCTTTCTTT. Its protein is CAWSVLVNTEAFF.

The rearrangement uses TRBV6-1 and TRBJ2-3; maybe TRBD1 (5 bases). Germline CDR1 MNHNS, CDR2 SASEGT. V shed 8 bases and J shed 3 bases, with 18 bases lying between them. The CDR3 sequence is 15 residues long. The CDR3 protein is CASAGGRVGTDTQYF. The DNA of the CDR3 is TGTGCCAGCGCCGGCGGCAGGGTGGGGACAGATACGCAGTATTTT.

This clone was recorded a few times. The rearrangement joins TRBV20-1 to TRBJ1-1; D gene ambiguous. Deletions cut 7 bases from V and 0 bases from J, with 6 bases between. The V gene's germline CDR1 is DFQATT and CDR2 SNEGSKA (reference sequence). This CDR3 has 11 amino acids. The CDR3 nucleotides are TGCAGTGTAGGGTTGAACACTGAAGCTTTCTTT. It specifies CSVGLNTEAFF.

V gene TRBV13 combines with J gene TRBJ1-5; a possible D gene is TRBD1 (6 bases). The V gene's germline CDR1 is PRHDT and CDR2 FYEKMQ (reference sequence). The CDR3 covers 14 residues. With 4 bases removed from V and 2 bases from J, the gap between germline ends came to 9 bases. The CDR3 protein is CASSSAGGNQPQHF. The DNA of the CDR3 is TGTGCCAGCAGCTCCGCAGGGGGCAATCAGCCCCAGCATTTT.

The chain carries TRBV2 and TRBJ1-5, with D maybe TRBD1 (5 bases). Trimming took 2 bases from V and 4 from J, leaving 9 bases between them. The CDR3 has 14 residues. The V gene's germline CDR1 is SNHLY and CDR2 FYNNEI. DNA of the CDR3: TGTGCCAGCAGTGAAACGGGGGGGAATCAGCCCCAGCATTTT. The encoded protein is CASSETGGNQPQHF. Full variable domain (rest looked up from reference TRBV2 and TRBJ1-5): EPEVTQTPSHQVTQMGQEVILRCVPISNHLYFYWYRQILGQKVEFLVSFYNNEISEKSEIFDDQFSVERPDGSNFTLKIRSTKLEDSAMYFCASSETGGNQPQHFGDGTRLSIL.